This T cell receptor beta chain was obtained from a study of blood T cell repertoires in COVID-19. Study background: The United States, Italy and Spain provided the acute and convalescent COVID-19 samples. Sources were T cells, B-cell-depleted T cells, or PBMCs; the material itself was cDNA or gDNA.

Per the original methods: Nucleated cell number was recorded as an estimate derived from reference gene primer amplification. Some clones are missing from TCRdb's copy, which holds only in-frame ones; the method was immunoSEQ multiplex PCR. That table furnishes V, J and clone size, whereas the DNA furnished D and trimming. This sample has some 40,000 clones, with about 88% found just once. The CDR3 sequence is 14 residues long. From germline, CDR1 is SNHLY and CDR2 FYNNEI. V shed 2 bases and J shed 8 bases, with 14 bases lying between them. The chain recombines TRBV2 with TRBJ2-3; D may be TRBD2 (5 bases). Input material: peripheral blood. This sequence was found in a human donor in a cohort sampled during active COVID-19. CDR3 in amino acids: CASSELSSRGTQYF. The CDR3 coding sequence is TGTGCCAGCAGTGAACTCAGCTCACGGGGTACGCAGTATTTT.